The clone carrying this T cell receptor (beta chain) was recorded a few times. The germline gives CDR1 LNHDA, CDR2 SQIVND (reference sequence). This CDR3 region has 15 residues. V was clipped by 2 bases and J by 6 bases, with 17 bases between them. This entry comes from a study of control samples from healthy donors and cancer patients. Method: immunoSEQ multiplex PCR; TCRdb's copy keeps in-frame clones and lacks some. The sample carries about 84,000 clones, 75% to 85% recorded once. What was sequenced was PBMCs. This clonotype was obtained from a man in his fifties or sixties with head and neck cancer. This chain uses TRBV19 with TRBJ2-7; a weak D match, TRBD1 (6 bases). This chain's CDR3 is CASSIRRTDGSEQYF. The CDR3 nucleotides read TGTGCCAGTAGTATACGGAGGACAGACGGTAGCGAGCAGTACTTC.